The rows below give T cell receptor beta chains drawn from one sample of a study of blood T cell repertoires in COVID-19. Here immunoSEQ multiplex PCR was the method, and the copy in TCRdb shows in-frame clones only, minus some. The profile covers 200,000 to 250,000 clones, with 86% appearing a single time and approximately 13% taken by the ten largest. The source material was peripheral blood. The origin of the receptors is an older man with acute or convalescent COVID-19. CDR3s include the opening cysteine and the closing phenylalanine or tryptophan. A D gene is named only where the DNA matches it firmly. Not every row has a clone size; where given, it reads once, few, many or a size class.

J,V,D,size,CDR3,DNA
TRBJ1-2,TRBV28,TRBD1,NA,CASSLDRGGYTF,TGTGCCAGCAGTTTGGACAGGGGGGGCTACACCTTC
TRBJ1-5,TRBV6-1,TRBD1,few,CASSESPGGNQPQHF,TGTGCCAGCAGTGAATCTCCAGGGGGGAATCAGCCCCAGCATTTT
TRBJ1-5,TRBV28,TRBD1,NA,CATRTGGRNKHF,TGTGCCACACGGACAGGGGGCAGAAATAAGCATTTT
TRBJ2-6,TRBV27,NA,NA,CASSSGAGANVLTF,TGTGCCAGCAGTTCGGGGGCTGGGGCCAACGTCCTGACTTTC
TRBJ2-7,TRBV5-1,NA,NA,CASSSSGAGSYEQYF,TGCGCCAGCAGCTCTTCGGGAGCAGGCTCCTACGAGCAGTACTTC
TRBJ2-3,TRBV3-1/TRBV3-2,TRBD2,few,CASSQDRLAGGADTQYF,TGTGCCAGCAGCCAAGATAGGCTAGCGGGAGGGGCAGATACGCAGTATTTT
TRBJ2-7,TRBV27,NA,NA,CASRGGGGPYEQYF,TGTGCCAGCAGAGGCGGAGGCGGACCCTACGAGCAGTACTTC
TRBJ2-7,TRBV5-1,TRBD1,once,CASSLGQGVEQYF,TGCGCCAGCAGCTTAGGACAGGGGGTCGAGCAGTACTTC
TRBJ1-3,TRBV3-1/TRBV3-2,TRBD1,few,CASSQEQGGNTIYF,TGTGCCAGCAGCCAAGAACAGGGGGGGAACACCATATATTTT
TRBJ1-2,TRBV19,TRBD1,NA,CASSRDRGRNGYTF,TGTGCCAGTAGCCGGGACAGGGGGAGGAATGGCTACACCTTC
TRBJ2-2,TRBV6-2/TRBV6-3,TRBD2,NA,CASSLPPGGNTGELFF,TGTGCCAGCAGTCTCCCACCGGGAGGGAACACCGGGGAGCTGTTTTTT
TRBJ2-7,TRBV28,TRBD2,once,CASSFLSGGGEQYF,TGTGCCAGCAGTTTCCTTAGCGGGGGAGGGGAGCAGTACTTC
TRBJ1-1,TRBV5-1,NA,NA,CASSFQGHTEAFF,TGCGCCAGCAGCTTTCAGGGGCACACTGAAGCTTTCTTT
TRBJ2-3,TRBV4-2,NA,NA,CASSQLAGTDTQYF,TGTGCCAGCAGCCAACTTGCCGGGACAGATACGCAGTATTTT
TRBJ1-2,TRBV3-1/TRBV3-2,TRBD1,NA,CASSPRDSPYGYTF,TGTGCCAGCAGCCCCCGGGACAGCCCCTATGGCTACACCTTC
TRBJ2-5,TRBV6-6,TRBD2,NA,CASRPGGPHQETQYF,TGTGCCAGCAGGCCGGGGGGACCCCACCAAGAGACCCAGTACTTC
TRBJ1-2,TRBV2,NA,NA,CASSVETGGYTF,TGTGCCAGCAGTGTTGAGACAGGAGGCTACACCTTC
TRBJ1-1,TRBV11-2,NA,NA,CASSFLQGAAAFF,TGTGCCAGCAGCTTCCTACAGGGAGCTGCAGCTTTCTTT
TRBJ1-6,TRBV7-2,NA,NA,CASSLRQYNSPLHF,TGTGCCAGCAGCTTGAGACAGTATAATTCACCCCTCCACTTT
TRBJ2-5,TRBV5-6,NA,NA,CASSAGWRAIPTTKETQYF,TGTGCCAGCAGCGCAGGGTGGAGGGCTATCCCCACAACTAAAGAGACCCAGTACTTC
TRBJ2-1,TRBV5-1,NA,NA,CASSLEQASYNEQFF,TGCGCCAGCAGCTTGGAACAGGCCTCCTACAATGAGCAGTTCTTC
TRBJ1-2,TRBV4-1,NA,once,CASSQAPEGGNYGYTF,TGCGCCAGCAGCCAAGCACCGGAGGGAGGGAACTATGGCTACACCTTC
TRBJ2-7,TRBV28,TRBD2,few,CASISGRMYEQYF,TGTGCCAGCATTAGCGGGAGAATGTACGAGCAGTACTTC
TRBJ2-1,TRBV7-3,NA,once,CASSPPGVRNEQFF,TGTGCCAGCAGCCCACCGGGGGTGAGGAATGAGCAGTTCTTC
TRBJ2-1,TRBV28,TRBD2,NA,CASILGGESTNEQFF,TGTGCCAGCATCCTGGGGGGGGAGTCCACCAATGAGCAGTTCTTC
TRBJ1-6,TRBV19,NA,NA,CASRGRGQNNSPLHF,TGTGCCAGTAGGGGTAGGGGCCAGAATAATTCACCCCTCCACTTT
TRBJ2-5,TRBV7-2,TRBD1,few,CASSLIGTGARETQYF,TGTGCCAGCAGCTTAATCGGGACAGGGGCTCGCGAGACCCAGTACTTC
TRBJ1-1,TRBV7-2,NA,NA,CASSPYSRSGTEAFF,TGTGCCAGCAGCCCGTATTCCAGGTCTGGCACTGAAGCTTTCTTT
TRBJ1-5,TRBV5-1,TRBD1,once,CASSSGQGAPGQPQHF,TGCGCCAGCAGCTCGGGACAGGGGGCCCCAGGCCAGCCCCAGCATTTT
TRBJ1-2,TRBV7-8,NA,NA,CASSLAGTPGYTF,TGTGCCAGCAGCTTAGCAGGGACTCCTGGCTACACCTTC
TRBJ1-2,TRBV6-5,NA,many,CASTDTYGYTF,TGTGCCAGCACCGACACGTATGGCTACACCTTC
TRBJ2-1,TRBV5-1,NA,NA,CASSFADYNEQFF,TGCGCCAGCAGCTTCGCGGATTACAATGAGCAGTTCTTC
TRBJ1-5,TRBV19,TRBD1,NA,CASSIPGGNQPQHF,TGTGCCAGTAGTATCCCAGGGGGTAATCAGCCCCAGCATTTT
TRBJ2-1,TRBV7-2,NA,NA,CASRLDSAGYNEQFF,TGTGCCAGCAGACTTGACAGTGCGGGGTACAATGAGCAGTTCTTC
TRBJ1-2,TRBV29-1,TRBD1,NA,CSVLQGDYGYTF,TGCAGCGTCCTCCAGGGGGACTATGGCTACACCTTC
TRBJ2-7,TRBV6-5,NA,NA,CASGGGGEGSYEQYF,TGTGCCAGCGGCGGAGGCGGGGAAGGATCCTACGAGCAGTACTTC
TRBJ2-5,TRBV5-6,TRBD2,once,CASSLRLAGVGETQYF,TGTGCCAGCAGCTTGCGGCTAGCGGGAGTAGGAGAGACCCAGTACTTC
TRBJ1-5,TRBV18,NA,NA,CASSLSGGAGQPQHF,TGTGCCAGCTCACTGTCCGGGGGGGCAGGTCAGCCCCAGCATTTT
TRBJ1-3,TRBV29-1,TRBD1,NA,CSATGTGNTIYF,TGCAGCGCGACAGGGACTGGAAACACCATATATTTT
TRBJ2-5,TRBV4-1,TRBD2,NA,CASSQDWEASGGETQYF,TGCGCCAGCAGCCAAGATTGGGAGGCTAGCGGGGGGGAGACCCAGTACTTC
TRBJ1-5,TRBV10-3,NA,NA,CAISSGVGDQPQHF,TGTGCCATCAGCTCCGGCGTCGGAGATCAGCCCCAGCATTTT
TRBJ1-1,TRBV11-3,TRBD1,NA,CASGGQGAAQGTEAFF,TGTGCCAGCGGGGGACAGGGTGCAGCCCAGGGCACTGAAGCTTTCTTT
TRBJ1-2,TRBV28,NA,NA,CASSRPDYGYTF,TGTGCCAGCAGCCGCCCGGACTATGGCTACACCTTC
TRBJ1-3,TRBV5-1,TRBD1,NA,CASSLLGTEPGNTIYF,TGCGCCAGCAGCTTGCTAGGGACAGAACCTGGAAACACCATATATTTT
TRBJ1-4,TRBV28,NA,NA,CASSPTGSNEKLFF,TGTGCCAGCAGCCCGACGGGATCTAATGAAAAACTGTTTTTT
TRBJ2-1,TRBV6-5,TRBD2,NA,CASRTSGGAGEQFF,TGTGCCAGCAGGACTAGCGGGGGGGCAGGTGAGCAGTTCTTC
TRBJ1-6,TRBV4-3,NA,NA,CASSHDSRSSYNSPLHF,TGCGCCAGCAGCCATGACAGCCGGAGCTCCTATAATTCACCCCTCCACTTT
TRBJ1-5,TRBV9,NA,few,CASSVLADQPQHF,TGTGCCAGCAGCGTCTTAGCCGACCAGCCCCAGCATTTT
TRBJ1-2,TRBV29-1,NA,NA,CSVRMVDTSGYTF,TGCAGCGTTCGTATGGTAGACACTTCGGGCTACACCTTC
TRBJ2-7,TRBV4-2,NA,once,CASSLSDRSSYEQYF,TGTGCCAGCAGCCTCTCGGACAGAAGCTCCTACGAGCAGTACTTC
TRBJ2-5,TRBV6-5,NA,NA,CASRKVTQETQYF,TGTGCCAGCAGGAAAGTGACTCAAGAGACCCAGTACTTC
TRBJ1-1,TRBV5-1,NA,NA,CASSLERRRASTEAFF,TGCGCCAGCAGCTTGGAAAGGCGCAGGGCCTCCACTGAAGCTTTCTTT
TRBJ1-1,TRBV28,NA,NA,CASSLISGGVRTEAFF,TGTGCCAGCAGTTTAATATCCGGGGGGGTTCGCACTGAAGCTTTCTTT
TRBJ1-2,TRBV19,NA,NA,CASSATGRGYTF,TGTGCCAGTAGTGCGACAGGTCGGGGCTACACCTTC
TRBJ1-1,TRBV6-2/TRBV6-3,NA,NA,CASSYRWGDPGTEAFF,TGTGCCAGCAGTTACCGGTGGGGCGACCCGGGCACTGAAGCTTTCTTT